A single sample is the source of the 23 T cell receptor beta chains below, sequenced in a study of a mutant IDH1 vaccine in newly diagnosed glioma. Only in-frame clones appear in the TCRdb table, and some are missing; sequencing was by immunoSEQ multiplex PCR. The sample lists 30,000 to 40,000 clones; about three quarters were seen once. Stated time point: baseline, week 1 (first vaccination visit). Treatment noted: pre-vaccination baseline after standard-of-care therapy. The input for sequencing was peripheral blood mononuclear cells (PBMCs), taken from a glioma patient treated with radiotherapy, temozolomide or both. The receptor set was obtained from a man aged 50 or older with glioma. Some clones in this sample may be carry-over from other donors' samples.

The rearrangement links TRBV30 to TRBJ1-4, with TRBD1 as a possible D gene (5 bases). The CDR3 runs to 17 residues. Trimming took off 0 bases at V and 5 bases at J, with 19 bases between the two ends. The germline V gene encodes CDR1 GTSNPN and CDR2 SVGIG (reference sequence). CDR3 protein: CAWSVPKAGTLNEKLFF. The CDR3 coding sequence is TGTGCCTGGAGTGTACCGAAAGCCGGGACCCTCAATGAAAAACTGTTTTTT.

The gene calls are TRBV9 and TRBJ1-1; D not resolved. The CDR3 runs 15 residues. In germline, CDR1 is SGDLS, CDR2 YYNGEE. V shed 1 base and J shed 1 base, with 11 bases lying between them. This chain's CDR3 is CASSVSEVGNTEAFF. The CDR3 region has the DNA TGTGCCAGCAGCGTATCAGAGGTGGGGAACACTGAAGCTTTCTTT.

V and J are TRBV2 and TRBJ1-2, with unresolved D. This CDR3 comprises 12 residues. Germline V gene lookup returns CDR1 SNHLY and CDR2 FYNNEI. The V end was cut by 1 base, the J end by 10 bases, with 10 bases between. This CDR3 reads CASSEGRRTYTF. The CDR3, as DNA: TGTGCCAGCAGTGAAGGGAGGCGAACCTACACCTTC. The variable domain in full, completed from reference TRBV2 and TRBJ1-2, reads EPEVTQTPSHQVTQMGQEVILRCVPISNHLYFYWYRQILGQKVEFLVSFYNNEISEKSEIFDDQFSVERPDGSNFTLKIRSTKLEDSAMYFCASSEGRRTYTFGSGTRLTVV.

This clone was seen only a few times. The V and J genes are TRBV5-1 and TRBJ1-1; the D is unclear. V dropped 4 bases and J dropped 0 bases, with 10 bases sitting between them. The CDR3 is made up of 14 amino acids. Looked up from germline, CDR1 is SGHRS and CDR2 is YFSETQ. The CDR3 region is CASSVSSVNTEAFF. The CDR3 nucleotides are TGCGCCAGCAGCGTTAGCTCGGTGAACACTGAAGCTTTCTTT. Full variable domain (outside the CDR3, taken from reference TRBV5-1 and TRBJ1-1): KAGVTQTPRYLIKTRGQQVTLSCSPISGHRSVSWYQQTPGQGLQFLFEYFSETQRNKGNFPGRFSGRQFSNSRSEMNVSTLELGDSALYLCASSVSSVNTEAFFGQGTRLTVV.

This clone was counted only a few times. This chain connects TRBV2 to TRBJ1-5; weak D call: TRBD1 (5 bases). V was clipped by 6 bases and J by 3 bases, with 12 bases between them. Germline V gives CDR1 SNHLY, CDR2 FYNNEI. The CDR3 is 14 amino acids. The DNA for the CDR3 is TGTGCCAGCAGCGAAAGACAGCTCAATCAGCCCCAGCATTTT. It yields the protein CASSERQLNQPQHF.

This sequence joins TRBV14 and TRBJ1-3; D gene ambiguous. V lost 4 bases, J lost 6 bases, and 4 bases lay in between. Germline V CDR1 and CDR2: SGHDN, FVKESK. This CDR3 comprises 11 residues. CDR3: CASSRQNTIYF. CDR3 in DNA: TGTGCCAGCAGCCGACAAAACACCATATATTTT.

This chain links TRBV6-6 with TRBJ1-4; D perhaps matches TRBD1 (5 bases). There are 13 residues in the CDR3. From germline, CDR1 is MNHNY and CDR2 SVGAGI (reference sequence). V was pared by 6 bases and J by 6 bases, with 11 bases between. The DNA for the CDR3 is TGTGCCAGCAGGGCAAGGGGCGATGAAAAACTGTTTTTT. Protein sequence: CASRARGDEKLFF.

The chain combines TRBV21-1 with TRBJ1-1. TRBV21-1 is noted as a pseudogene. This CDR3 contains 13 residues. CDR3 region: CASSRRVSHEAFF. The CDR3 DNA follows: TGTGCCAGCAGCCGCCGAGTATCCCATGAAGCTTTCTTT.

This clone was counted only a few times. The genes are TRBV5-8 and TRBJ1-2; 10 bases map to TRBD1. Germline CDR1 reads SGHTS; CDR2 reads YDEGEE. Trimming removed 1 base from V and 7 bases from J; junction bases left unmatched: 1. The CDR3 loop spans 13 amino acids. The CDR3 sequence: CASSLWDRGGYTF. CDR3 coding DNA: TGTGCCAGCAGCTTGTGGGACAGGGGTGGCTACACCTTC.

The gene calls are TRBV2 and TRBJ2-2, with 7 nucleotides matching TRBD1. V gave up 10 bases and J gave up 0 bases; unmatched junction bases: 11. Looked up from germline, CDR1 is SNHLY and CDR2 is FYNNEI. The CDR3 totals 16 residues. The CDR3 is CATPLGQDSNTGELFF. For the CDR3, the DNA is TGTGCCACACCCCTCGGACAGGACTCGAACACCGGGGAGCTGTTTTTT.

The CDR3 region has the DNA TGTGCCAGCAGCGTACAGGAGAATCAGCCCCAGCATTTT. This encodes CASSVQENQPQHF. The V gene is TRBV9, the J gene TRBJ1-5; no clear D. Trimming shortened V by 1 base and J by 4 bases, and 6 bases separated the two germline ends. The germline gives CDR1 SGDLS, CDR2 YYNGEE. The length of the CDR3 is 13 residues.

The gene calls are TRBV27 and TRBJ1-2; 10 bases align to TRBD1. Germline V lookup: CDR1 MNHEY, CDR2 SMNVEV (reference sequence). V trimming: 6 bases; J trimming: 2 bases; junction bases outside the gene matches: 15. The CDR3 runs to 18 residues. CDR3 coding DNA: TGTGCCAGCAGGATACTGGGGACAGGGGCAGTTAACAACTATGGCTACACCTTC. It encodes CASRILGTGAVNNYGYTF.

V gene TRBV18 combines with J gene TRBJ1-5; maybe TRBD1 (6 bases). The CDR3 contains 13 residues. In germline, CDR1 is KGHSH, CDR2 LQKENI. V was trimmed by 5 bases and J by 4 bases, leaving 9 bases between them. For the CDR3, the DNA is TGTGCCAGCTCAGGACAGACTAATCAGCCCCAGCATTTT. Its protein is CASSGQTNQPQHF.

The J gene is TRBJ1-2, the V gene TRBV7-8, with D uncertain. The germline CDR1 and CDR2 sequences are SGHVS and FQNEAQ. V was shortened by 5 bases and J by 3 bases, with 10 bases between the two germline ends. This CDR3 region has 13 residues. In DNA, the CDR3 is TGTGCCAGCAGCCCCGACGTGGACTATGGCTACACCTTC. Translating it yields CASSPDVDYGYTF. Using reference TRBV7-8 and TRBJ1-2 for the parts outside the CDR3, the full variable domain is GAGVSQSPRYKVAKRGQDVALRCDPISGHVSLFWYQQALGQGPEFLTYFQNEAQLDKSGLPSDRFFAERPEGSVSTLKIQRTQQEDSAVYLCASSPDVDYGYTFGSGTRLTVV.

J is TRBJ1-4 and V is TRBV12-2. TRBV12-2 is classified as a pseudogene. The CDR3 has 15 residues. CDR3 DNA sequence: TGTGCAAGTCGCTTAGCGAGGGGTAACGGGGAAAAACTGTTTTTT. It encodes CASRLARGNGEKLFF.

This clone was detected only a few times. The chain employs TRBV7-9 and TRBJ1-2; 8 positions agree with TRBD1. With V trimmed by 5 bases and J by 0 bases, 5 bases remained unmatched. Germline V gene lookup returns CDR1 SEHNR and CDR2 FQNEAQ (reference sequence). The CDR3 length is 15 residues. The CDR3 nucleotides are TGTGCCAGCAGCACTTACAGGGGGTCTAACTATGGCTACACCTTC. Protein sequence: CASSTYRGSNYGYTF. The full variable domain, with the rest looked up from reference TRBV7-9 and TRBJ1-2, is DTGVSQNPRHKITKRGQNVTFRCDPISEHNRLYWYRQTLGQGPEFLTYFQNEAQLEKSRLLSDRFSAERPKGSFSTLEIQRTEQGDSAMYLCASSTYRGSNYGYTFGSGTRLTVV.

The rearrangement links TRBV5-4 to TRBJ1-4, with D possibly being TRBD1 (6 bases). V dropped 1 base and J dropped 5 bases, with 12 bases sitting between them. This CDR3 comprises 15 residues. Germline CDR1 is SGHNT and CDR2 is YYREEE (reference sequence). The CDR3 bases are TGTGCCAGCAGCTTGTGGTTAGGGGGAAATGAAAAACTGTTTTTT. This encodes CASSLWLGGNEKLFF. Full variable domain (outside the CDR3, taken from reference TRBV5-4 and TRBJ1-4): ETGVTQSPTHLIKTRGQQVTLRCSSQSGHNTVSWYQQALGQGPQFIFQYYREEENGRGNFPPRFSGLQFPNYSSELNVNALELDDSALYLCASSLWLGGNEKLFFGSGTQLSVL.

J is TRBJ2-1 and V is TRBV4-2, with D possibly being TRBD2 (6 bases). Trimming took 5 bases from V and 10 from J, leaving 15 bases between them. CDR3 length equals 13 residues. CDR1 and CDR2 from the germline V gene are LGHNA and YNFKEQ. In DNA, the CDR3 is TGTGCCAGCAGCACGGGAGAAATAAACGAGCAGTTCTTC. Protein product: CASSTGEINEQFF.

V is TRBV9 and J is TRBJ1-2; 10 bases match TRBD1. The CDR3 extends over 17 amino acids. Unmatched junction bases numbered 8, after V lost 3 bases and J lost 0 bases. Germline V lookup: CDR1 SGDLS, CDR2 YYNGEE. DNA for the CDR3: TGTGCCAGCAGCGCCCGGGACAGGGGACCTTCTAACTATGGCTACACCTTC. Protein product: CASSARDRGPSNYGYTF.

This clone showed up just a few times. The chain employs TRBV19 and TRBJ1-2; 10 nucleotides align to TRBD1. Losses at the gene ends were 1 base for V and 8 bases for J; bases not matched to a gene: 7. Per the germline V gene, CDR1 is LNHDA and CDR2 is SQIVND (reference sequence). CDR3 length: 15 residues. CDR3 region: CASSIGPGTGDGYTF. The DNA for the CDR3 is TGTGCCAGTAGTATAGGCCCGGGGACAGGGGACGGCTACACCTTC.

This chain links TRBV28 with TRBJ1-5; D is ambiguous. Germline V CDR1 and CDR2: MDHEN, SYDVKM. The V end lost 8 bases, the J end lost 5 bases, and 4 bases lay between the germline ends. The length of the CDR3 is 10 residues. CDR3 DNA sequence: TGTGCCAGCGGTGATCAGCCCCAGCATTTT. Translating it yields CASGDQPQHF.

CDR3 DNA: TGCGCCAGCAGCCAAGAAGGGGCGTTACCCTACGAGCAGTACTTC. Encoded protein: CASSQEGALPYEQYF. The rearrangement links TRBV4-1 to TRBJ2-7, with a weak D call TRBD1 (5 bases). CDR1 MGHRA and CDR2 YSYEKL come from the germline V gene. The CDR3 contains 15 residues. Trimming left V 0 bases short and J 2 bases short, with 11 bases between.

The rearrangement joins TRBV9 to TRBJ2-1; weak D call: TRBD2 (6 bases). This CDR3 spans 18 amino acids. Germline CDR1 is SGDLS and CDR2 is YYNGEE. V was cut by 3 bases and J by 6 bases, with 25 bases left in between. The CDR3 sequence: CASSADFPGPLAANEQFF. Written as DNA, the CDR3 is TGTGCCAGCAGCGCAGACTTTCCGGGGCCACTAGCCGCCAATGAGCAGTTCTTC. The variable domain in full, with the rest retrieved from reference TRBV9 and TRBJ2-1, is DSGVTQTPKHLITATGQRVTLRCSPRSGDLSVYWYQQSLDQGLQFLIQYYNGEERAKGNILERFSAQQFPDLHSELNLSSLELGDSALYFCASSADFPGPLAANEQFFGPGTRLTVL.